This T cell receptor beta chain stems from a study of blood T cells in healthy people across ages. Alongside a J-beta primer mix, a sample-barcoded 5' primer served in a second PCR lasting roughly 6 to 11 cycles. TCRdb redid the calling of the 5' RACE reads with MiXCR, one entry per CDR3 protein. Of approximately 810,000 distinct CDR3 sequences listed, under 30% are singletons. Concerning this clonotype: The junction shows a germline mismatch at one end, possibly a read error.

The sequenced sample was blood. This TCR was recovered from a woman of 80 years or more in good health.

The chain's CDR3 is CASSRGGADTRCF. The DNA for the CDR3 is TGCGCCAGCAGCCGTGGAGGGGCAGATACGCGGTGTTTT. V is TRBV4-3 and J is TRBJ2-3; D is possibly TRBD2 (6 bases). The length of the CDR3 is 13 residues. Germline V gene sequence: CDR1 LGHNA, CDR2 YSLEER.